This entry describes one TCR beta chain. Antigen specificity is unknown. Clones were sequenced by immunoSEQ multiplex PCR, and TCRdb holds only the in-frame ones, with some missing. The repertoire includes roughly 1 million clones, about 70% of them detected once, and nearly 1.5% sits in the top ten. The data belong to a study of shared clonotypes between healthy human individuals. Whole-study results and caveats: Compared with memory subsets, naive subsets generally had larger estimated richness.

There are 16 residues in the CDR3. The germline V gene has CDR1 LNHDA and CDR2 SQIVND (reference sequence). Trimming cost V 6 bases and J 2 bases; bases outside gene matches: 8. The chain couples TRBV19 to TRBJ1-5; 9 nucleotides line up with TRBD1. The source material was memory CD4+ T cells sorted from blood. The subset was: CD45RA-negative fraction. This TCR was recovered from a man aged 18 to 30 in good health. CDR3 DNA: TGTGCCAGTAGGACCGGGACAGGGACGGGCAATCAGCCCCAGCATTTT. It codes for CASRTGTGTGNQPQHF.